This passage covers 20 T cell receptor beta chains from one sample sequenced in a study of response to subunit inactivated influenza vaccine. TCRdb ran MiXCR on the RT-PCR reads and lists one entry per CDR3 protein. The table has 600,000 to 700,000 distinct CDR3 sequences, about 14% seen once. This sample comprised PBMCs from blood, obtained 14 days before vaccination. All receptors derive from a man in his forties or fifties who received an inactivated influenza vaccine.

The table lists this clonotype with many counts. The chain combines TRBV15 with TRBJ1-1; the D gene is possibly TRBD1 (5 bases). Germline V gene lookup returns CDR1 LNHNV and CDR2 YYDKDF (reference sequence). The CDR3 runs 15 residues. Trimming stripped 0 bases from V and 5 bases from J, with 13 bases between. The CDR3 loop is CATSRDSAGLTEAFF. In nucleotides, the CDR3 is TGTGCCACCAGCAGAGATAGTGCGGGGCTGACTGAAGCTTTCTTT.

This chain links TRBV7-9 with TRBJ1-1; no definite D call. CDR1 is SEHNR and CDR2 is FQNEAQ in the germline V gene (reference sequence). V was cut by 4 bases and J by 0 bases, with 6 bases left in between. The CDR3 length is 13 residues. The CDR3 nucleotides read TGTGCCAGCAGCTCTCAGTTGAACACTGAAGCTTTCTTT. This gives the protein CASSSQLNTEAFF.

CDR3 in amino acids: CSANPQGVAHEQYF. CDR3 sequence (DNA): TGCAGTGCTAACCCCCAGGGGGTAGCCCACGAGCAGTACTTC. The V call is TRBV20-1, the J call TRBJ2-7; the match to TRBD1 covers 7 bases. The ends lost 4 bases at V and 5 bases at J; junction bases unmatched: 11. The CDR3 covers 14 residues. Germline assignment: CDR1 DFQATT and CDR2 SNEGSKA (reference sequence).

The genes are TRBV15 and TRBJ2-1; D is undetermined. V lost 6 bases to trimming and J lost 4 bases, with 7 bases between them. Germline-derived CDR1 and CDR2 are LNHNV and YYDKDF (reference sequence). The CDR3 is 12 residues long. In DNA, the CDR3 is TGTGCCACCAGTTGGGCATACAATGAGCAGTTCTTC. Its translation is CATSWAYNEQFF. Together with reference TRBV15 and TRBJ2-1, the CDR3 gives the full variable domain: DAMVIQNPRYQVTQFGKPVTLSCSQTLNHNVMYWYQQKSSQAPKLLFHYYDKDFNNEADTPDNFQSRRPNTSFCFLDIRSPGLGDTAMYLCATSWAYNEQFFGPGTRLTVL.

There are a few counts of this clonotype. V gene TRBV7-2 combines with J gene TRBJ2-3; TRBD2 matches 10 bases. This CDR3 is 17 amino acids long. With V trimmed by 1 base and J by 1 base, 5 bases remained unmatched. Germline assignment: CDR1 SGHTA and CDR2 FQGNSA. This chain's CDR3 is CASSLDAAGGGTDTQYF. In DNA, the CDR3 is TGTGCCAGCAGCTTAGACGCAGCGGGAGGGGGCACAGATACGCAGTATTTT.

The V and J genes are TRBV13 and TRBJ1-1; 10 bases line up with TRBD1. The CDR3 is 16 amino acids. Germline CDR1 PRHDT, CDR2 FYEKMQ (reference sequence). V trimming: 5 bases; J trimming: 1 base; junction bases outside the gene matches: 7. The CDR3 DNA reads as TGTGCCAGCAGCCCCCGACAGGGGGCGGGGAACACTGAAGCTTTCTTT. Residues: CASSPRQGAGNTEAFF.

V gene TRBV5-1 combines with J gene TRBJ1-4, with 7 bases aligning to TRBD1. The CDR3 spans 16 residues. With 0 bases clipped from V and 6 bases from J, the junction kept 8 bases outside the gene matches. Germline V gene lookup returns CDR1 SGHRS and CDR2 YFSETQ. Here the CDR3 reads CASSLDPWQGDEKLFF. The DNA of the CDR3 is TGCGCCAGCAGCTTGGACCCTTGGCAGGGGGATGAAAAACTGTTTTTT.

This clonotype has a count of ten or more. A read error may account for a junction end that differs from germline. The CDR3 loop is CASSEWEKGPNF. The CDR3 nucleotides are TGTGCCAGCAGTGAATGGGAGAAGGGGCCAAATTTT. This chain uses TRBV25-1 with TRBJ2-3; either TRBD1 or TRBD2 may fit D (5 bases each). CDR3 length equals 12 residues. Germline CDR1 and CDR2: MGHDK and SYGVNS.

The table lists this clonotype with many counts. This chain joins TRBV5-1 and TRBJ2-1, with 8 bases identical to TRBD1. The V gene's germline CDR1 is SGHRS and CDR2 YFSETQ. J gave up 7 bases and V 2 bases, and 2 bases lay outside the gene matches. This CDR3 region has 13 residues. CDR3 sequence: CASSFTGGNEQFF. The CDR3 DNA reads TGCGCCAGCAGCTTCACAGGGGGGAATGAGCAGTTCTTC.

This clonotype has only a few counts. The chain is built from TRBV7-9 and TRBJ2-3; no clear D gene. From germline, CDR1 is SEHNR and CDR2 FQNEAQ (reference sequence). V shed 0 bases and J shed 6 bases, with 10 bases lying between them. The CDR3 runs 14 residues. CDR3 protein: CASSLAISTDTQYF. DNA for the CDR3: TGTGCCAGCAGCTTAGCGATAAGTACGGATACGCAGTATTTT.

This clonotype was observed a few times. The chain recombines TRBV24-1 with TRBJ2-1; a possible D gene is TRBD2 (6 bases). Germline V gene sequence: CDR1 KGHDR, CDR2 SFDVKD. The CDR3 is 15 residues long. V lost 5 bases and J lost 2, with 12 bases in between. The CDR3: CATSAGGIAYNEQFF. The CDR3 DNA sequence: TGTGCCACCAGTGCTGGCGGGATAGCCTACAATGAGCAGTTCTTC.

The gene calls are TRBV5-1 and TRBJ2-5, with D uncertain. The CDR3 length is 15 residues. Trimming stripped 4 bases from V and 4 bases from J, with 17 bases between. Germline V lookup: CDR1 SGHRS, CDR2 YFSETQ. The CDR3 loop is CASSPGPADTETQYF. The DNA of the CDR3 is TGCGCCAGCAGCCCGGGCCCTGCGGATACAGAGACCCAGTACTTC.

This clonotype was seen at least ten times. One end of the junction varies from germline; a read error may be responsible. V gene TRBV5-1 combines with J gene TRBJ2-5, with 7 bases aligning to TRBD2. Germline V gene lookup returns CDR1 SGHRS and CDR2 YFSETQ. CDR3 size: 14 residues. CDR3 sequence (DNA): TGTGCCAGCAGCTTAGCGGGCGGACAAGAGACCCAGTACTTC. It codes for CASSLAGGQETQYF.

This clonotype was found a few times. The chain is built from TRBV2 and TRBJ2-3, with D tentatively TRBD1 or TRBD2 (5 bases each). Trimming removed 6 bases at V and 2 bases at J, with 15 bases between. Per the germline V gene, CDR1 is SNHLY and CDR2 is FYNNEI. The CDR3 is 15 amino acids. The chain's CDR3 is CASRGTGTFTDTQYF. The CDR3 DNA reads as TGTGCCAGCAGGGGGACCGGGACGTTCACAGATACGCAGTATTTT.

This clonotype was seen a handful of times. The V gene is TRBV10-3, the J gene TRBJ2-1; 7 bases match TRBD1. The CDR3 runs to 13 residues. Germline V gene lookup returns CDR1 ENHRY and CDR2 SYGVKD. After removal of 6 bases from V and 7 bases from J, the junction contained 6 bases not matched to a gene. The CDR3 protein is CAISAGTENEQFF. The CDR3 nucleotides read TGTGCCATCAGCGCCGGGACAGAAAATGAGCAGTTCTTC.

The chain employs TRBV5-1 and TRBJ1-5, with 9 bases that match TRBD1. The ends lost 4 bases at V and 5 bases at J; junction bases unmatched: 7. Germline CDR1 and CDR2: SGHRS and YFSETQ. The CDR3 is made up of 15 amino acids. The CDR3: CASSRTGGTDQPQHF. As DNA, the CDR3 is TGCGCCAGCAGCCGAACAGGGGGCACCGATCAGCCCCAGCATTTT. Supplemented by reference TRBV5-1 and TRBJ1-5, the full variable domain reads KAGVTQTPRYLIKTRGQQVTLSCSPISGHRSVSWYQQTPGQGLQFLFEYFSETQRNKGNFPGRFSGRQFSNSRSEMNVSTLELGDSALYLCASSRTGGTDQPQHFGDGTRLSIL.

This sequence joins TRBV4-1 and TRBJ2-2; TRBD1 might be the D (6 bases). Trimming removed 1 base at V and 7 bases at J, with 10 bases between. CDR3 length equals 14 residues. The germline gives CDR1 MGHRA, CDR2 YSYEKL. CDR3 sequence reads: CASSQGGHGGELFF. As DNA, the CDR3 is TGCGCCAGCAGCCAAGGGGGGCACGGCGGGGAGCTGTTTTTT.

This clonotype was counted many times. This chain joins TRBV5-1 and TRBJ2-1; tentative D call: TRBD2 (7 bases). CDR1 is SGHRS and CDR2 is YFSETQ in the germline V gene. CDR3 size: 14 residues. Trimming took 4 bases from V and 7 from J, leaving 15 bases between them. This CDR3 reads CASSQGTNNNEQFF. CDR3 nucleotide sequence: TGCGCCAGCAGCCAGGGGACTAACAATAATGAGCAGTTCTTC. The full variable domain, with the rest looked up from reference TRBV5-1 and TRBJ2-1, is KAGVTQTPRYLIKTRGQQVTLSCSPISGHRSVSWYQQTPGQGLQFLFEYFSETQRNKGNFPGRFSGRQFSNSRSEMNVSTLELGDSALYLCASSQGTNNNEQFFGPGTRLTVL.

As DNA, the CDR3 is TGTGCCAGCAGCCCCCGACAGGGGGACATTCAGTACTTC. Its translation is CASSPRQGDIQYF. V and J are TRBV12-3 or TRBV12-4 and TRBJ2-4, with 9 bases aligning to TRBD1. The trim removed 6 bases at V and 8 bases at J, leaving 5 bases unmatched. CDR3 size: 13 residues.

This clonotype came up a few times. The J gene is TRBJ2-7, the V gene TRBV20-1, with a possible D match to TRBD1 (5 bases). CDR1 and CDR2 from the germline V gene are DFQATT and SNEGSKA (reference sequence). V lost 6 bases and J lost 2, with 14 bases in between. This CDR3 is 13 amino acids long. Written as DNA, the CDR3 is TGCAGTGCCACCATTATAGGGGCCTACGAGCAGTACTTC. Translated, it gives CSATIIGAYEQYF.